This TCR beta chain was recovered during a study of cytomegalovirus exposure and HLA in healthy donors. Study overall: The early release's HLA-typed donors yielded roughly 85 million unique TCRs.

As for this clone: Its antigen is unidentified.

PCR primers comprised 60 Vbeta and 13 Jbeta primers. The table came from immunoSEQ multiplex PCR; TCRdb's copy has only in-frame clones and leaves some out. Of under 55,000 clones in the sample, around 70% are singletons; the top ten hold 9% to 9.5%. Donors were ostensibly healthy at sampling, although undocumented immune exposures were probable. Deletions cut 6 bases from V and 1 base from J, with 6 bases between. The germline V gene has CDR1 MDHEN and CDR2 SYDVKM. The CDR3 loop spans 12 amino acids. Study results and limitations: On later analysis, the bulk of CMV-associated TCR beta chains appeared to be HLA-restricted. Common viral pathogens (according to a later analysis) appeared linked to several of the most significant clusters.

Sequences were obtained from PBMCs. This rearrangement joins TRBV28 to TRBJ2-5, with unresolved D. The receptor was derived from a woman in her forties or fifties in good health and CMV-seronegative. The CDR3 protein is CASRGGQETQYF. For the CDR3, the DNA is TGTGCCAGCAGAGGCGGCCAAGAGACCCAGTACTTC.